These 5 T cell receptor beta chains were sequenced from one sample in a study of PD-L1 blockade in urothelial cancer. The time point was: pretreatment peripheral blood. The repertoire was sequenced with immunoSEQ multiplex PCR; TCRdb's copy has only in-frame clones and lacks some. Counted here are about 55,000 clones, more than 75% occurring once; the ten biggest clones make up about 1.2%. The specimen comprised PBMCs, sampled around atezolizumab (anti-PD-L1) treatment. Source of these receptors: a man aged 45-65 years with urothelial cancer.

The CDR3: CASSILGPEAFF. The CDR3 bases are TGTGCCAGTAGTATTCTGGGCCCTGAAGCTTTCTTT. The genes are TRBV19 and TRBJ1-1; the D is unclear. Germline assignment: CDR1 LNHDA and CDR2 SQIVND (reference sequence). The CDR3 has 12 residues. Trimming pared 3 bases from V and 6 bases from J, leaving 8 bases between.

The chain couples TRBV11-3 to TRBJ2-6, with 9 nucleotides matching TRBD1. The V gene end was trimmed by 5 bases and the J gene end by 0 bases; junction bases not matched to a gene: 5. Germline CDR1 SGHNT, CDR2 YENEEA. The CDR3 totals 17 residues. This chain's CDR3 is CASSPGTGTSGANVLTF. In nucleotides, the CDR3 is TGTGCCAGCAGCCCGGGGACAGGGACCTCTGGGGCCAACGTCCTGACTTTC.

The rearrangement joins TRBV27 to TRBJ2-5; 10 bases fit TRBD1. The CDR3 has 16 amino acids. The J segment lost 9 bases and the V segment lost 3 bases, leaving 13 bases of the junction unmatched. The germline gives CDR1 MNHEY, CDR2 SMNVEV (reference sequence). The CDR3 loop reads CASSFRDRGLPGPQYF. The CDR3 DNA follows: TGTGCCAGCAGTTTTAGGGACAGGGGACTCCCGGGGCCCCAGTACTTC.

The V gene is TRBV7-2, the J gene TRBJ1-5; TRBD1 is a possible D gene (5 bases). This CDR3 comprises 17 residues. CDR1 SGHTA and CDR2 FQGNSA come from the germline V gene. V was cut by 1 base and J by 1 base, with 14 bases left in between. In DNA form, the CDR3 reads TGTGCCAGCAGCTTAGGGGTCGGGGGGAGAAGCAATCAGCCCCAGCATTTT. Protein sequence: CASSLGVGGRSNQPQHF.

The V and J genes are TRBV9 and TRBJ2-3, with 9 bases lining up with TRBD1. The CDR3 sequence is 16 residues long. The V gene's germline CDR1 is SGDLS and CDR2 YYNGEE. With V trimmed by 0 bases and J by 3 bases, 5 bases remained unmatched. The CDR3 DNA sequence: TGTGCCAGCAGCGTAGTAGGGACAGGGAGAACAGATACGCAGTATTTT. This sequence encodes CASSVVGTGRTDTQYF.